These 22 T cell receptor beta chains originate from one sample sequenced in a study of identical twins. MiXCR, applied by TCRdb to the 5' RACE reads, yields one record per CDR3 protein. Here the sample spans around 250,000 distinct CDR3 sequences, roughly 8.7% being singletons. These records were also assigned to another study, of yellow fever vaccine responses in identical twins.

Sequencing was carried out using CD8+ T cells sorted from blood. The receptors come from a woman aged 18-29 years in good health.

In nucleotides, the CDR3 is TGTGCCAGCAGTTCGTCCGGGACAGAGAACACCGGGGAGCTGTTTTTT. This encodes CASSSSGTENTGELFF. The chain employs TRBV27 and TRBJ2-2; 7 bases are shared with TRBD1. The CDR3 extends over 16 amino acids. Germline-derived CDR1 and CDR2 are MNHEY and SMNVEV (reference sequence). Trimming at V came to 4 bases and at J to 1 base, leaving 6 bases not matched to a gene.

V usage is TRBV7-2 and J usage is TRBJ2-3; 13 bases map to TRBD2. The CDR3 runs 17 residues. Losses at the gene ends were 1 base for V and 6 bases for J; bases not matched to a gene: 7. Germline V gene data show CDR1 as SGHTA and CDR2 as FQGNSA. As DNA, the CDR3 is TGTGCCAGCAGCTTAGGTCCTACTAGCGGGAGGGGGGATACGCAGTATTTT. Protein product: CASSLGPTSGRGDTQYF.

This clonotype turned up a few times. The CDR3 spells CATSRDREGAGEETQYF. The CDR3, as DNA: TGTGCCACCAGCAGAGATCGGGAGGGGGCGGGGGAAGAGACCCAGTACTTC. This chain joins TRBV15 and TRBJ2-5; weak D call: TRBD2 (8 bases). Per germline, CDR1 LNHNV and CDR2 YYDKDF (reference sequence). V dropped 0 bases and J dropped 3 bases, with 17 bases sitting between them. The CDR3 has 17 residues. Full variable domain (remainder filled in from reference TRBV15 and TRBJ2-5): DAMVIQNPRYQVTQFGKPVTLSCSQTLNHNVMYWYQQKSSQAPKLLFHYYDKDFNNEADTPDNFQSRRPNTSFCFLDIRSPGLGDTAMYLCATSRDREGAGEETQYFGPGTRLLVL.

The table lists this clonotype with a few counts. This chain uses TRBV6-5 with TRBJ2-3; D ambiguous. V was cut by 0 bases and J by 0 bases, with 13 bases left in between. The germline gives CDR1 MNHEY, CDR2 SVGAGI. This CDR3 is built from 17 residues. The CDR3 nucleotides are TGTGCCAGCAGTTACTCCCAGTATGGGTTTAGCACAGATACGCAGTATTTT. Its translation is CASSYSQYGFSTDTQYF.

This clonotype was detected ten times or more. This sequence joins TRBV29-1 and TRBJ2-1; the match to TRBD1 covers 8 bases. CDR1 is SQVTM and CDR2 is ANQGSEA in the germline V gene. This CDR3 contains 15 residues. Losses at the gene ends were 6 bases for V and 3 bases for J; bases not matched to a gene: 10. CDR3 residues: CSVETGQGLYNEQFF. CDR3 DNA sequence: TGCAGCGTCGAAACAGGACAGGGCCTCTACAATGAGCAGTTCTTC.

The sample holds many counts of this clonotype. The J gene is TRBJ1-5, the V gene TRBV24-1; no reliable D call. Trimming removed 1 base at V and 7 bases at J, with 10 bases between. CDR3 length: 14 residues. Germline CDR1 and CDR2: KGHDR and SFDVKD. CDR3 in amino acids: CATSDLTSGQPQHF. As DNA, the CDR3 is TGTGCCACCAGTGATTTAACCTCGGGGCAGCCCCAGCATTTT.

This clonotype was counted between two and nine times. The chain is built from TRBV7-3 and TRBJ1-1; D is uncertain. Looked up from germline, CDR1 is SGHTA and CDR2 is FQGTGA. The V gene lost 5 bases and the J gene lost 3 bases, with 10 bases spanning the gap. This CDR3 comprises 13 residues. CDR3: CASSLSYYTEAFF. CDR3 sequence (DNA): TGTGCCAGCAGCCTTTCTTACTACACTGAAGCTTTCTTT.

This chain links TRBV29-1 with TRBJ2-3; D not certain. This CDR3 spans 11 amino acids. The germline V and J ends were trimmed by 4 bases and 3 bases, with 5 bases remaining between them. CDR1 is SQVTM, CDR2 ANQGSEA, per germline. CDR3 sequence (DNA): TGCAGCGTTGGGCAGACAGATACGCAGTATTTT. Its protein is CSVGQTDTQYF.

This clonotype came up a few times. As DNA, the CDR3 is TGTGCCAGCAGTTACTCGTACGGGTACGAGCAGTACTTC. It is translated as CASSYSYGYEQYF. This chain links TRBV6-5 with TRBJ2-7, with D unclear. Trimming removed 0 bases from V and 4 bases from J, with 7 bases in between. Germline values: CDR1 MNHEY, CDR2 SVGAGI. The CDR3 spans 13 residues.

Ten or more counts support this clonotype. V usage is TRBV6-2 or TRBV6-3 and J usage is TRBJ2-7, with D possibly being TRBD1 or TRBD2 (5 bases each). Trimming pared 6 bases from V and 6 bases from J, leaving 15 bases between. The CDR3 is made up of 13 amino acids. The germline V gene has CDR1 MNHEY and CDR2 SVGEGT. The CDR3 loop is CASRIGTTGEQYF. Written as DNA, the CDR3 is TGTGCCAGCAGAATAGGGACGACGGGCGAGCAGTACTTC.

The V call is TRBV6-4, the J call TRBJ2-1; TRBD2 agrees at 12 bases. The CDR3 is made up of 15 amino acids. Per the germline V gene, CDR1 is MRHNA and CDR2 is SNTAGT. V gave up 5 bases and J gave up 5 bases; unmatched junction bases: 4. CDR3 bases: TGTGCCAGCAGTTCTAGCGGGGGGGTTAACAATGAGCAGTTCTTC. Residues: CASSSSGGVNNEQFF.

This clonotype was detected a few times. The chain joins TRBV6-4 to TRBJ2-2; possible D gene TRBD2, 6 bases. The CDR3 sequence is 14 residues long. The V end lost 6 bases, the J end lost 7 bases, and 15 bases lay between the germline ends. Germline assignment: CDR1 MRHNA and CDR2 SNTAGT. CDR3 nucleotides: TGTGCCAGCAGCCCCTCGGGAGAGGACGGGGAGCTGTTTTTT. Its protein is CASSPSGEDGELFF.

This clonotype was seen a handful of times. The rearrangement links TRBV7-9 to TRBJ2-5; tentatively, D is TRBD2 (7 bases). Trimming removed 6 bases from V and 4 bases from J, with 15 bases in between. CDR3 length: 14 amino acids. From germline, CDR1 is SEHNR and CDR2 FQNEAQ (reference sequence). The CDR3 sequence is CASSPLGGRETQYF. CDR3 nucleotide sequence: TGTGCCAGCAGTCCTTTGGGGGGGCGAGAGACCCAGTACTTC.

V gene TRBV9 combines with J gene TRBJ2-3, with D hard to call. The CDR3 sequence is 15 residues long. V dropped 0 bases and J dropped 2 bases, with 10 bases sitting between them. Germline V gene sequence: CDR1 SGDLS, CDR2 YYNGEE. The CDR3, as DNA: TGTGCCAGCAGCGTAGAGGGTCCCATCACAGATACGCAGTATTTT. Its protein is CASSVEGPITDTQYF.

The V call is TRBV6-5, the J call TRBJ2-5, with 8 positions matching TRBD1. CDR1 is MNHEY and CDR2 is SVGAGI in the germline V gene. The CDR3 is made up of 15 amino acids. The V gene end was trimmed by 2 bases and the J gene end by 2 bases; junction bases not matched to a gene: 4. CDR3 loop: CASSYGGQGQETQYF. The CDR3 bases are TGTGCCAGCAGTTACGGTGGACAGGGACAAGAGACCCAGTACTTC.

This clonotype was picked up many times. This chain joins TRBV11-2 and TRBJ2-2; a possible D gene is TRBD2 (5 bases). Germline-derived CDR1 and CDR2 are SGHAT and FQNNGV. V was trimmed by 8 bases and J by 0 bases, leaving 13 bases between them. This CDR3 comprises 15 residues. For the CDR3, the DNA is TGTGCCAGCTTTCTAGGAGCGGCGAACACCGGGGAGCTGTTTTTT. It encodes CASFLGAANTGELFF. Full variable domain (rest looked up from reference TRBV11-2 and TRBJ2-2): EAGVAQSPRYKIIEKRQSVAFWCNPISGHATLYWYQQILGQGPKLLIQFQNNGVVDDSQLPKDRFSAERLKGVDSTLKIQPAKLEDSAVYLCASFLGAANTGELFFGEGSRLTVL.

This clonotype appeared a few times. The chain couples TRBV7-8 to TRBJ2-1; 8 nucleotides match TRBD2. Trimming took 6 bases from V and 7 from J; bases not matched to a gene: 11. This CDR3 spans 15 amino acids. The germline V gene has CDR1 SGHVS and CDR2 FQNEAQ. CDR3 sequence (DNA): TGTGCCAGCAGATTGCCGGGACTAGAGAAAAATGAGCAGTTCTTC. It yields the protein CASRLPGLEKNEQFF.

V usage is TRBV20-1 and J usage is TRBJ2-7; TRBD1 agrees at 9 bases. This CDR3 has 14 residues. With 1 base clipped from V and 4 bases from J, the junction kept 5 bases outside the gene matches. Looked up from germline, CDR1 is DFQATT and CDR2 is SNEGSKA (reference sequence). This CDR3 reads CSARGTGDWYEQYF. CDR3 in DNA: TGCAGTGCTAGAGGGACAGGGGATTGGTACGAGCAGTACTTC.

The sample holds many counts of this clonotype. The chain employs TRBV6-1 and TRBJ2-7, with TRBD2 as a possible D gene (6 bases). The CDR3 length is 14 residues. Per the germline V gene, CDR1 is MNHNS and CDR2 is SASEGT. Deletions cut 6 bases from V and 2 bases from J, with 14 bases between. The CDR3 DNA is TGTGCCAGCAGGTCAGGGAGGACCGCCTACGAGCAGTACTTC. Residues: CASRSGRTAYEQYF.

This clonotype was seen many times. The V and J genes are TRBV29-1 and TRBJ2-1; D may be TRBD1 (6 bases). The CDR3 has 16 residues. The germline V gene encodes CDR1 SQVTM and CDR2 ANQGSEA. The V and J ends lost 4 bases and 3 bases respectively, with 19 bases between them. DNA of the CDR3: TGCAGCGTTGTCCCCCCCATGGGGGCGGGCTACAATGAGCAGTTCTTC. Amino acids: CSVVPPMGAGYNEQFF.

V is TRBV4-1 and J is TRBJ2-1, with TRBD2 identical over 14 bases. This CDR3 is built from 16 residues. Germline V gene data show CDR1 as MGHRA and CDR2 as YSYEKL. Trimming at V came to 4 bases and at J to 7 bases, leaving 6 bases not matched to a gene. Here the CDR3 DNA reads TGCGCCAGCAGCCTCGTGGGACTAGCGGGAGATAATGAGCAGTTCTTC. As protein: CASSLVGLAGDNEQFF.

This clonotype was counted a few times. The chain is built from TRBV25-1 and TRBJ2-7, with a possible D match to TRBD1 (6 bases). Germline values: CDR1 MGHDK, CDR2 SYGVNS. The CDR3 consists of 13 residues. Trimming removed 6 bases at V and 0 bases at J, with 9 bases between. The CDR3 DNA reads as TGTGCCAGCAGCGGCAGGGGCTCCTACGAGCAGTACTTC. This sequence encodes CASSGRGSYEQYF.